Each of the 7 T cell receptor beta chains below was sequenced from the same sample in a study of regulatory dendritic cells for organ transplantation. Their antigens are not known. Allogeneic regulatory or mature dendritic cells were co-cultured for 4 to 6 days with CFSE-labeled sorted T cells at 1:10. Clones were read by immunoSEQ multiplex PCR, and TCRdb kept only the in-frame ones, dropping some. The sample lists about 21,000 clones, approximately 85% occurring once. Input material: naive CD4+ T cells from blood cultured with dendritic cells. Subset denoted: CD45RA+ naive T cells. These receptor sequences come from a human donor in good health.

This chain connects TRBV18 to TRBJ2-1; 15 bases are shared with TRBD2. This CDR3 has 17 residues. Trimming at V came to 1 base and at J to 10 bases, leaving 8 bases not matched to a gene. The germline CDR1 and CDR2 sequences are KGHSH and LQKENI. CDR3 sequence: CASSPLFPGLAGGEQFF. CDR3 DNA sequence: TGTGCCAGCTCACCACTTTTCCCGGGACTAGCGGGAGGAGAGCAGTTCTTC.

The chain uses TRBV14 and TRBJ2-7; perhaps TRBD1 as D (6 bases). Trimming stripped 0 bases from V and 7 bases from J, with 10 bases between. Per the germline V gene, CDR1 is SGHDN and CDR2 is FVKESK. The CDR3 contains 13 residues. DNA for the CDR3: TGTGCCAGCAGCCAAGACCAGGGGAGTGAGCAGTACTTC. Amino acids: CASSQDQGSEQYF. The full variable domain, rest sourced from reference TRBV14 and TRBJ2-7, is EAGVTQFPSHSVIEKGQTVTLRCDPISGHDNLYWYRRVMGKEIKFLLHFVKESKQDESGMPNNRFLAERTGGTYSTLKVQPAELEDSGVYFCASSQDQGSEQYFGPGTRLTVT.

This clone came up a few times. An end of the junction does not agree with germline; a read error may underlie this. This chain connects TRBV7-7 to TRBJ2-2; D call uncertain. Germline CDR1 and CDR2: SSHAT and FNYEAQ (reference sequence). This CDR3 spans 17 amino acids. CDR3 in amino acids: CASSLFPNLENTGELFF. The DNA for the CDR3 is TGTGCTAGCAGCTTATTTCCGAATCTGGAAAACACCGGGGAGCTGTTTTTT.

The chain uses TRBV6-1 and TRBJ2-5; D assignment may be TRBD1 or TRBD2 (6 bases each). V was pared by 9 bases and J by 2 bases, with 19 bases between. This CDR3 comprises 15 residues. Germline V CDR1 and CDR2: MNHNS, SASEGT. CDR3 DNA: TGTGCCAGTCTAAGGGGGGCGCGGAGTCAAGAGACCCAGTACTTC. It codes for CASLRGARSQETQYF.

The rearrangement links TRBV6-5 to TRBJ2-7; D tentatively reads TRBD1 or TRBD2 (5 bases each). The V and J ends lost 2 bases and 2 bases respectively, with 13 bases between them. This CDR3 has 15 amino acids. CDR1 and CDR2 (germline): MNHEY, SVGAGI. CDR3 sequence (DNA): TGTGCCAGCAGTTACGATCGGGGACCCACCTACGAGCAGTACTTC. Protein sequence: CASSYDRGPTYEQYF.

In DNA form, the CDR3 reads TGTGCCAGCAGCCGAACAGGGACGGGCTACGAGCAGTACTTC. Its protein is CASSRTGTGYEQYF. This chain joins TRBV6-6 and TRBJ2-7, with TRBD1 as a possible D gene (6 bases). V gave up 6 bases and J gave up 3 bases, with 15 bases separating them. The CDR3 has 14 residues. The V gene's germline CDR1 is MNHNY and CDR2 SVGAGI (reference sequence).

This clone was picked up one time. This chain links TRBV18 with TRBJ2-2, with no clear D. The CDR3 has 14 residues. Deletions cut 1 base from V and 6 bases from J, with 9 bases between. The germline gives CDR1 KGHSH, CDR2 LQKENI. The CDR3 here is CASSPLPQSGELFF. In DNA form, the CDR3 reads TGTGCCAGCTCACCACTCCCCCAGTCCGGGGAGCTGTTTTTT.